This entry lists 8 T cell receptor beta chains sequenced from one sample in a study of control samples from healthy donors and cancer patients. Generated by immunoSEQ multiplex PCR, the TCRdb table keeps only in-frame clones and is missing some. The sample consists of approximately 90,000 clones, over 65% of them appearing once. The sequencing sample was made of blood. These receptors were taken from a woman in her 40s in good health.

CDR3 in amino acids: CATRDYFTDTQYF. In DNA form, the CDR3 reads TGTGCCACCCGAGACTACTTCACAGATACGCAGTATTTT. The chain uses TRBV24-1 and TRBJ2-3, with D possibly matching TRBD2 (5 bases). This CDR3 has 13 amino acids. Per the germline V gene, CDR1 is KGHDR and CDR2 is SFDVKD. The V gene lost 9 bases and the J gene lost 2 bases, with 11 bases spanning the gap.

The V and J genes are TRBV7-2 and TRBJ2-3, with TRBD2 matching 9 bases. Germline V CDR1 and CDR2: SGHTA, FQGNSA. The CDR3 contains 16 residues. V lost 2 bases to trimming and J lost 5 bases; unmatched junction nucleotides: 8. CDR3 sequence (DNA): TGTGCCAGCAGCTTACAAGGGCGGGGGGGCCGAGATACGCAGTATTTT. Translated, it gives CASSLQGRGGRDTQYF.

The chain uses TRBV5-6 and TRBJ1-2, with D unclear. CDR3 size: 14 residues. Germline lookup yields CDR1 SGHDT and CDR2 YYEEEE. The V and J ends lost 4 bases and 2 bases respectively, with 12 bases between them. CDR3 in amino acids: CASSPVAQNYGYTF. In DNA, the CDR3 is TGTGCCAGCAGCCCGGTGGCACAAAACTATGGCTACACCTTC.

The chain recombines TRBV14 with TRBJ2-3, with 8 bases matching TRBD2. The trim removed 4 bases at V and 6 bases at J, leaving 12 bases unmatched. The V gene's germline CDR1 is SGHDN and CDR2 FVKESK. The length of the CDR3 is 16 residues. The CDR3 reads CASSPAFAGGMDTQYF. The CDR3, as DNA: TGTGCCAGCAGCCCCGCTTTTGCGGGGGGCATGGATACGCAGTATTTT. The full variable domain, with the rest looked up from reference TRBV14 and TRBJ2-3, is EAGVTQFPSHSVIEKGQTVTLRCDPISGHDNLYWYRRVMGKEIKFLLHFVKESKQDESGMPNNRFLAERTGGTYSTLKVQPAELEDSGVYFCASSPAFAGGMDTQYFGPGTRLTVL.

The rearrangement links TRBV15 to TRBJ1-5, with TRBD1 matching over 7 bases. V shed 5 bases, J shed 0 bases, and the junction held 7 bases outside the gene matches. The CDR3 is made up of 16 amino acids. Germline lookup yields CDR1 LNHNV and CDR2 YYDKDF (reference sequence). The CDR3 sequence is CATSREQGYSNQPQHF. In DNA, the CDR3 is TGTGCCACCAGCCGCGAACAGGGGTATAGCAATCAGCCCCAGCATTTT.

J is TRBJ2-7 and V is TRBV9; D unresolved. The CDR3 runs to 14 residues. V gave up 3 bases and J gave up 0 bases, with 10 bases separating them. Germline CDR1 SGDLS, CDR2 YYNGEE. CDR3 sequence: CASSASESSYEQYF. The CDR3 DNA reads TGTGCCAGCAGCGCCTCCGAGAGCTCCTACGAGCAGTACTTC.

The chain joins TRBV4-3 to TRBJ2-3; the match to TRBD2 covers 8 bases. The length of the CDR3 is 17 residues. Germline loops: CDR1 LGHNA, CDR2 YSLEER. V was clipped by 0 bases and J by 1 base; unmatched bases: 6. This chain's CDR3 is CASSQERAGVRTDTQYF. The CDR3 coding sequence is TGCGCCAGCAGCCAAGAGAGAGCGGGGGTACGCACAGATACGCAGTATTTT.

This clone showed up just a few times. The V gene is TRBV9, the J gene TRBJ1-3; D perhaps matches TRBD1 (6 bases). The CDR3 spans 15 residues. V was cut by 4 bases and J by 4 bases, with 15 bases left in between. CDR1 is SGDLS, CDR2 YYNGEE, per germline. As DNA, the CDR3 is TGTGCCAGCAGCCCCGGCGGGGGCGAAGGAAACACCATATATTTT. As protein: CASSPGGGEGNTIYF. Full variable domain (outside the CDR3, taken from reference TRBV9 and TRBJ1-3): DSGVTQTPKHLITATGQRVTLRCSPRSGDLSVYWYQQSLDQGLQFLIQYYNGEERAKGNILERFSAQQFPDLHSELNLSSLELGDSALYFCASSPGGGEGNTIYFGEGSWLTVV.